This T cell receptor beta chain was identified during a study of early T cells in non-severe SARS-CoV-2 infection. Using its own MiXCR run on the 5' RACE reads, TCRdb lists one record per CDR3 protein. The table includes around 60,000 distinct CDR3 sequences, roughly a tenth detected once. The germline gives CDR1 SGDLS, CDR2 YYNGEE. The J segment lost 3 bases and the V segment lost 4 bases, leaving 13 bases of the junction unmatched. The CDR3 contains 17 residues. This receptor was taken from an adult who was a healthcare worker with PCR-confirmed SARS-CoV-2 infection or an uninfected control (not recorded which). The chain employs TRBV9 and TRBJ2-3; 8 nucleotides match TRBD2. The sample was whole blood. In nucleotides, the CDR3 is TGTGCCAGCAGCCCCCACCAGGGACTAGACTTGACAGATACGCAGTATTTT. The encoded protein is CASSPHQGLDLTDTQYF.